A selection of T cell receptor beta chains follows, all from one sample in a study of cytomegalovirus exposure and HLA in healthy donors. TCRdb's table, derived via immunoSEQ multiplex PCR, lists solely in-frame clones and lacks some. The data show roughly 77,000 clones, roughly four fifths seen once. The sequenced sample was PBMCs. The receptors here all came from a man aged 35-49 years in good health and CMV-seronegative. CDR3s include the opening cysteine and the closing phenylalanine or tryptophan. D genes are given only for firm matches. A row's size may be missing; if present it is once, few, many or a size class.

J gene: TRBJ2-7
clone size: NA
D gene: TRBD1
V gene: TRBV5-1
CDR3 DNA: TGCGCCAGCAGCCCTTCGACAGGGGCGATGTACGAGCAGTACTTC
CDR3 protein: CASSPSTGAMYEQYF

J gene: TRBJ1-2
clone size: NA
D gene: TRBD1
V gene: TRBV9
CDR3 DNA: TGTGCCAGCAGCGTAGATAGGACAGGGGGCACTAGCTACACCTTC
CDR3 protein: CASSVDRTGGTSYTF

J gene: TRBJ1-5
clone size: NA
D gene: NA
V gene: TRBV6-1
CDR3 DNA: TGTGCCAGCAGTCCTGTGTCTGGGCGCAATCAGCCCCAGCATTTT
CDR3 protein: CASSPVSGRNQPQHF

J gene: TRBJ2-5
clone size: NA
D gene: TRBD2
V gene: TRBV29-1
CDR3 DNA: TGCAGCGTTGAAGCTCTAGCGGGAGGAGGGCAAGAGACCCAGTACTTC
CDR3 protein: CSVEALAGGGQETQYF

J gene: TRBJ2-2
clone size: NA
D gene: NA
V gene: TRBV9
CDR3 DNA: TGTGCCAGCAGCGTAGAGGGACTTACCGGGGAGCTGTTTTTT
CDR3 protein: CASSVEGLTGELFF

J gene: TRBJ1-2
clone size: NA
D gene: TRBD1
V gene: TRBV13
CDR3 DNA: TGTGCCAGCAGCTATGCGACAGGGTGGGACTATGGCTACACCTTC
CDR3 protein: CASSYATGWDYGYTF

J gene: TRBJ2-5
clone size: once
D gene: TRBD1
V gene: TRBV2
CDR3 DNA: TGTGCCAGCAGTGAAGCCCGGGGACAGGGGGGAGGGACCCAGTACTTC
CDR3 protein: CASSEARGQGGGTQYF

J gene: TRBJ2-3
clone size: NA
D gene: NA
V gene: TRBV27
CDR3 DNA: TGTGCCAGCAGTTTCAGTGGGAGTCGGGGAGATACGCAGTATTTT
CDR3 protein: CASSFSGSRGDTQYF

J gene: TRBJ2-2
clone size: once
D gene: TRBD1
V gene: TRBV27
CDR3 DNA: TGTGCCAGCAGTGACTGGGACAGAAGATCCGGGGAGCTGTTTTTT
CDR3 protein: CASSDWDRRSGELFF

J gene: TRBJ2-1
clone size: NA
D gene: TRBD1
V gene: TRBV5-4
CDR3 DNA: TGTGCCAGCAGCACCCGGACAGGGGGCGGTTATGAGCAGTTCTTC
CDR3 protein: CASSTRTGGGYEQFF

J gene: TRBJ2-5
clone size: NA
D gene: NA
V gene: TRBV21-1
CDR3 DNA: TGTGCCAGCAGCTTTGAGCCTAGGACTTGTAGGGTGGCCCAGTACTTC
CDR3 protein: CASSFEPRTCRVAQYF

J gene: TRBJ1-2
clone size: NA
D gene: NA
V gene: TRBV28
CDR3 DNA: TGTGCCAGCAATACCTTGACATTTCCCCCAGCTAACTATGGCTACACCTTC
CDR3 protein: CASNTLTFPPANYGYTF

J gene: TRBJ2-6
clone size: NA
D gene: NA
V gene: TRBV30
CDR3 DNA: TGTGCCTCACACTCTGGGGCCAACGTCCTGACTTTC
CDR3 protein: CASHSGANVLTF

J gene: TRBJ2-3
clone size: NA
D gene: NA
V gene: TRBV6-5
CDR3 DNA: TGTGCCAGCAGGGAGGGGGCGGAGGCCCCAGATACGCAGTATTTT
CDR3 protein: CASREGAEAPDTQYF

J gene: TRBJ2-7
clone size: NA
D gene: NA
V gene: TRBV6-5
CDR3 DNA: TGTGCCAGCAGTTACTCGACATCAGGGGCCTCCTACGAGCAGTACTTC
CDR3 protein: CASSYSTSGASYEQYF

J gene: TRBJ2-3
clone size: NA
D gene: TRBD2
V gene: TRBV5-1
CDR3 DNA: TGCGCCAGCAGCTTGAAGATTGGCGGGAGTACCACAGATACGCAGTATTTT
CDR3 protein: CASSLKIGGSTTDTQYF

J gene: TRBJ2-5
clone size: NA
D gene: TRBD2
V gene: TRBV6-1
CDR3 DNA: TGTGCCAGCAGTGAATTAGCGGGAGCACAGTACTTC
CDR3 protein: CASSELAGAQYF

J gene: TRBJ1-2
clone size: NA
D gene: TRBD1
V gene: TRBV25-1
CDR3 DNA: TGTGCCAGCAGTGAGGCCCTGACAGGGGGAGGCTACACCTTC
CDR3 protein: CASSEALTGGGYTF

J gene: TRBJ2-1
clone size: few
D gene: NA
V gene: TRBV28
CDR3 DNA: TGTGCCAGCAGTACAGCGGACTTCTCCTACAATGAGCAGTTCTTC
CDR3 protein: CASSTADFSYNEQFF

J gene: TRBJ2-5
clone size: NA
D gene: TRBD2
V gene: TRBV9
CDR3 DNA: TGTGCCAGCAGCGCGGGACTAGCGCCTGGCCAAGAGACCCAGTACTTC
CDR3 protein: CASSAGLAPGQETQYF

J gene: TRBJ2-7
clone size: NA
D gene: TRBD1
V gene: TRBV5-4
CDR3 DNA: TGTGCCAGCAGCTCACCGGGACAGGGCTCCTACGAGCAGTACTTC
CDR3 protein: CASSSPGQGSYEQYF

J gene: TRBJ1-5
clone size: NA
D gene: NA
V gene: TRBV28
CDR3 DNA: TGTGCCAGCAAAATATGGGGGGGTAATCAGCCCCAGCATTTT
CDR3 protein: CASKIWGGNQPQHF

J gene: TRBJ1-5
clone size: NA
D gene: NA
V gene: TRBV19
CDR3 DNA: TGTGCCAGTAGTCGGATAGGGGACAATCAGCCCCAGCATTTT
CDR3 protein: CASSRIGDNQPQHF

J gene: TRBJ2-1
clone size: NA
D gene: NA
V gene: TRBV5-1
CDR3 DNA: TGCGCCAGCAGCTTGGAGGCTAGCTCCTACAATGAGCAGTTCTTC
CDR3 protein: CASSLEASSYNEQFF

J gene: TRBJ1-6
clone size: few
D gene: NA
V gene: TRBV4-2
CDR3 DNA: TGTGCCAGCAGCCAAGAACAGGTCTTATCCTATAATTCACCCCTCCACTTT
CDR3 protein: CASSQEQVLSYNSPLHF

J gene: TRBJ2-7
clone size: NA
D gene: NA
V gene: TRBV10-3
CDR3 DNA: TGTGCCATCAGCAACCAGGCTACCTACGAGCAGTACTTC
CDR3 protein: CAISNQATYEQYF

J gene: TRBJ2-7
clone size: NA
D gene: TRBD1
V gene: TRBV5-6
CDR3 DNA: TGTGCCAGCAGCCAGGACAGGGTTATTAACGAGCAGTACTTC
CDR3 protein: CASSQDRVINEQYF

J gene: TRBJ2-7
clone size: NA
D gene: NA
V gene: TRBV6-5
CDR3 DNA: TGTGCCAGCAGTTATCGTCTAGCCTACGAGCAGTACTTC
CDR3 protein: CASSYRLAYEQYF

J gene: TRBJ1-1
clone size: once
D gene: NA
V gene: TRBV14
CDR3 DNA: TGTGCCAGCAGCCAAACCGACAGGTGGTATGAAGCTTTCTTT
CDR3 protein: CASSQTDRWYEAFF

J gene: TRBJ1-5
clone size: once
D gene: TRBD1
V gene: TRBV28
CDR3 DNA: TGTGCCAGCAGGCGCCAGGGGGGCAATCAGCCCCAGCATTTT
CDR3 protein: CASRRQGGNQPQHF

J gene: TRBJ2-7
clone size: NA
D gene: TRBD1
V gene: TRBV27
CDR3 DNA: TGTGCCAGCAGACGGACAGGCTCCTACGAGCAGTACTTC
CDR3 protein: CASRRTGSYEQYF

J gene: TRBJ2-1
clone size: NA
D gene: NA
V gene: TRBV7-7
CDR3 DNA: TGTGCTAGCAGCTTAGGTCTAGGAGGGAGTGAGCAGTTCTTC
CDR3 protein: CASSLGLGGSEQFF

J gene: TRBJ1-2
clone size: NA
D gene: NA
V gene: TRBV7-9
CDR3 DNA: TGTGCCAGCAGCTTAGCAGGGACAAACTATGGCTACACCTTC
CDR3 protein: CASSLAGTNYGYTF

J gene: TRBJ2-1
clone size: once
D gene: TRBD2
V gene: TRBV5-1
CDR3 DNA: TGCGCCAGCAGCTTGAGTATGACGGGGGGAATCAATGAGCAGTTCTTC
CDR3 protein: CASSLSMTGGINEQFF

J gene: TRBJ2-5
clone size: NA
D gene: NA
V gene: TRBV6-5
CDR3 DNA: TGTGCCAGCAGTTCCTGGGACAAGAAAGAGACCCAGTACTTC
CDR3 protein: CASSSWDKKETQYF

J gene: TRBJ2-5
clone size: once
D gene: TRBD2
V gene: TRBV6-5
CDR3 DNA: TGTGCCAGCAGTTACAGACTAGCGGGACTGGAGACCCAGTACTTC
CDR3 protein: CASSYRLAGLETQYF

J gene: TRBJ2-7
clone size: NA
D gene: NA
V gene: TRBV7-6
CDR3 DNA: TGTGCCAGCAGCTTAGTGGCCGTTACGACCTACGAGCAGTACTTC
CDR3 protein: CASSLVAVTTYEQYF

J gene: TRBJ1-1
clone size: NA
D gene: NA
V gene: TRBV29-1
CDR3 DNA: TGCAGCGTTATAAGAGTGAACACTGAAGCTTTCTTT
CDR3 protein: CSVIRVNTEAFF